This T cell receptor (beta chain) was recorded in a study of shared clonotypes between healthy human individuals. Overall study findings and caveats: Sequencing depth was expected to affect clonotype sharing among donors. Non-shared clonotypes had lower generation probabilities than those shared by all four donors.

CDR3 length equals 14 residues. Trimming pared 4 bases from V and 2 bases from J, leaving 11 bases between. Germline V gene sequence: CDR1 SEHNR, CDR2 FQNEAQ (reference sequence). Only CD45RO-negative cells positively selected for CCR7 counted as naive CD8 cells, so terminally differentiated effector memory CD45RA+ cells were excluded. Concerning this clone itself: Its specificity is not known.

This table comes from immunoSEQ multiplex PCR, and its TCRdb copy is limited to in-frame clones, with some not included. Of approximately 2,200,000 clones listed, 90% to 95% are singletons. Source material: naive CD8+ T cells from PBMCs. The TCR was taken from a man younger than 35 in good health. Some clones in this sample may be carry-over from other donors' samples. V gene TRBV7-9 combines with J gene TRBJ1-2; D possibly corresponds to TRBD1 (5 bases). The CDR3 DNA reads TGTGCCAGCAGCTCCACAGGAAGCAACTATGGCTACACCTTC. Residues: CASSSTGSNYGYTF.